The rows below give T cell receptor beta chains drawn from one sample of a study of type 1 and type 2 diabetes patients. MiXCR, applied by TCRdb to the multiplex PCR reads, yields one record per CDR3 protein. The sample holds about 270,000 distinct CDR3 sequences; 47% are singletons and the top ten take roughly 13%. The material sequenced was peripheral blood mononuclear cells (PBMCs). The origin of the receptors is a man aged 18 to 30 with type 2 diabetes. Each CDR3 is given with its conserved first and last residue. Each record gives: J gene, clone size, V gene, D gene, CDR3 length, CDR3 protein, CDR3 DNA. A D gene is named only where the DNA matches it firmly. A row's size may be missing; if present it is once, few, many or a size class.

TRBJ2-5,few,TRBV7-8,TRBD1,13,CASSQGAEETQYF,TGTGCCAGCAGCCAGGGGGCGGAAGAGACCCAGTACTTC
TRBJ2-3,few,TRBV12-3/TRBV12-4,NA,14,CASSFDGSTDTQYF,TGTGCCAGCAGTTTTGACGGGTCAACAGATACGCAGTATTTT
TRBJ2-5,few,TRBV27,TRBD2,14,CASSFETSGETQYF,TGTGCCAGCAGTTTCGAGACTAGCGGAGAGACCCAGTACTTC
TRBJ2-1,NA,TRBV28,NA,14,CASSLLASHNEQFF,TGTGCCAGCAGCTTGCTAGCGAGTCACAATGAGCAGTTCTTC
TRBJ2-7,few,TRBV19,NA,14,CASSNGGRAYEQYF,TGTGCCAGTAGTAATGGGGGACGGGCTTACGAGCAGTACTTC
TRBJ2-7,many,TRBV10-1,NA,14,CASSESGGPYEQYF,TGCGCCAGCAGTGAGTCCGGTGGGCCCTACGAGCAGTACTTC
TRBJ2-5,NA,TRBV9,TRBD2,13,CASSVGTGGTQYF,TGTGCCAGCAGCGTAGGAACGGGGGGGACCCAGTACTTC
TRBJ2-5,few,TRBV9,TRBD2,16,CASSATTSGVQETQYF,TGTGCCAGCAGCGCAACGACTAGCGGAGTTCAAGAGACCCAGTACTTC
TRBJ2-3,few,TRBV6-6,TRBD2,15,CASSREGRVTDTQYF,TGTGCCAGCAGTAGGGAGGGGCGCGTCACAGATACGCAGTATTTT
TRBJ2-5,NA,TRBV7-8,NA,16,CASSPKRLSKQETQYF,TGTGCCAGCAGCCCGAAGCGACTATCAAAACAAGAGACCCAGTACTTC
TRBJ2-5,few,TRBV7-8,TRBD1,14,CASSSSDRIRTQYF,TGTGCCAGCAGCTCCTCGGACAGGATACGGACCCAGTACTTC
TRBJ1-5,few,TRBV6-7,NA,12,CASLNSNQPQHF,TGTGCCAGCCTAAATAGCAATCAGCCCCAGCATTTT
TRBJ2-1,NA,TRBV6-5,NA,15,CASSQVSRTDNEQFF,TGCGCCAGCAGCCAAGTATCCCGGACAGACAATGAGCAGTTCTTC
TRBJ1-5,NA,TRBV4-1,NA,15,CASSQGRAENQPQHF,TGCGCCAGCAGCCAAGGGCGGGCGGAGAATCAGCCCCAGCATTTT
TRBJ2-3,few,TRBV7-6,NA,16,CASSLGSAEFTDTQYF,TGTGCCAGCAGCTTAGGATCGGCGGAATTCACAGATACGCAGTATTTT
TRBJ2-7,once,TRBV25-1,NA,15,CASSGVGGSMDEQYF,TGTGCCAGCAGTGGGGTGGGCGGTTCTATGGACGAGCAGTACTTC
TRBJ1-4,once,TRBV11-3,TRBD1,14,CASSPPGQDEKLFF,TGTGCCAGCAGCCCCCCGGGACAGGATGAAAAACTGTTTTTT
TRBJ1-2,once,TRBV2,NA,14,CASSETAGNYGYAF,TGTGCCAGCAGTGAAACGGCCGGAAACTATGGCTACGCCTTC
TRBJ2-5,once,TRBV28,TRBD2,20,CASSFQLRTSGRVAQETQYF,TGTGCCAGCAGTTTCCAGCTTAGGACTAGCGGGAGAGTTGCCCAAGAGACCCAGTACTTC
TRBJ2-5,NA,TRBV18,TRBD2,13,CASSTGLEETQYF,TGTGCCAGCTCAACGGGACTAGAGGAGACCCAGTACTTC
TRBJ2-1,NA,TRBV6-6,NA,14,CASSYPPPRDEQFF,TGTGCCAGCAGTTACCCACCGCCCCGGGATGAGCAGTTCTTC
TRBJ1-4,NA,TRBV5-1,NA,15,CASSWTTGTNEKLFF,TGCGCCAGCAGCTGGACGACAGGAACTAATGAAAAACTGTTTTTT
TRBJ2-1,few,TRBV7-3,TRBD2,16,CASSTLAGAPYNEQFF,TGTGCCAGCAGCACCCTAGCGGGAGCACCCTACAATGAGCAGTTCTTC
TRBJ2-3,NA,TRBV2,TRBD1,15,CASSDQQGFRNTQYF,TGTGCCAGCAGTGACCAACAGGGGTTTAGGAATACGCAGTATTTT